The 29 T cell receptor beta chains below were found in one sample sequenced in a study of blood T cells in healthy people across ages. The authors ran a second PCR of 7 to 11 cycles using a sample-barcoded 5' primer and a J-beta primer mix. From the 5' RACE reads, TCRdb called clonotypes with MiXCR, one entry per CDR3 protein. Among about 580,000 distinct CDR3 sequences listed, around half were seen once. The sample comprised blood. These receptors were obtained from an elderly man in good health.

The rearrangement links TRBV20-1 to TRBJ2-3; 14 bases align to TRBD2. From germline, CDR1 is DFQATT and CDR2 SNEGSKA (reference sequence). CDR3 size: 15 residues. The ends lost 8 bases at V and 7 bases at J; junction bases unmatched: 11. CDR3 sequence (DNA): TGCAGTCCGCTTCCGGGACTAGCGGGAGTGTATACGCAGTATTTT. Its protein product is CSPLPGLAGVYTQYF.

This chain links TRBV4-3 with TRBJ1-1, with D possibly being TRBD1 (5 bases). This CDR3 contains 13 residues. Trimming removed 4 bases from V and 3 bases from J, with 9 bases in between. Germline values: CDR1 LGHNA, CDR2 YSLEER. The CDR3 sequence is CASSPQVYTEAFF. The CDR3 DNA follows: TGCGCCAGCAGCCCACAGGTATACACTGAAGCTTTCTTT.

This clonotype has only a few counts. The chain uses TRBV9 and TRBJ2-2; 7 bases fit TRBD2. The trim removed 5 bases at V and 6 bases at J, leaving 7 bases unmatched. Germline assignment: CDR1 SGDLS and CDR2 YYNGEE. This CDR3 has 14 residues. The CDR3 bases are TGTGCCAGCAGTCTGGCGGGGAGGGCCGGGGAGCTGTTTTTT. Amino acids: CASSLAGRAGELFF.

This clonotype was counted at least ten times. The CDR3 DNA reads as TGTGCCAGCAGTTTGTGGGCTGAAGCTTTCTTT. The encoded protein is CASSLWAEAFF. The chain is built from TRBV12-3 or TRBV12-4 and TRBJ1-1; D ambiguous. V was clipped by 3 bases and J by 6 bases, with 5 bases between them. This CDR3 contains 11 residues.

This clonotype was detected a few times. V is TRBV2 and J is TRBJ2-1; weak D call: TRBD1 (6 bases). CDR3 size: 14 residues. Germline V gene sequence: CDR1 SNHLY, CDR2 FYNNEI. Trimming removed 6 bases from V and 2 bases from J, with 11 bases in between. This chain's CDR3 is CASRAGVPYNEQFF. As DNA, the CDR3 is TGTGCCAGCAGAGCAGGGGTTCCCTACAATGAGCAGTTCTTC.

The chain carries TRBV27 and TRBJ1-2, with 9 positions matching TRBD1. The CDR3 runs 15 residues. Germline CDR1 MNHEY, CDR2 SMNVEV (reference sequence). V lost 6 bases, J lost 5 bases, and 10 bases stayed unmatched. In nucleotides, the CDR3 is TGTGCCAGCAGACGAACAGGGGGCCTGTTGTATGGCTACACCTTC. Translated, it gives CASRRTGGLLYGYTF.

The gene calls are TRBV5-4 and TRBJ2-1; TRBD2 aligns across 12 bases. Germline CDR1 reads SGHNT; CDR2 reads YYREEE (reference sequence). Germline trimming cut 0 bases from V and 5 bases from J; bases unmatched to any gene: 12. CDR3 length: 19 residues. The CDR3 loop reads CASSLAAPSGRGKNNEQFF. CDR3 coding DNA: TGTGCCAGCAGCTTGGCCGCTCCTAGCGGGAGGGGAAAAAACAATGAGCAGTTCTTC.

The chain has TRBV7-2 and TRBJ2-7; D not resolved. The V gene lost 4 bases and the J gene lost 1 base, with 11 bases spanning the gap. CDR1 SGHTA and CDR2 FQGNSA come from the germline V gene. The CDR3 runs 14 residues. The DNA of the CDR3 is TGTGCCAGCAGCTCCCTGGCGGCTTCCTACGAGCAGTACTTC. Protein product: CASSSLAASYEQYF.

A remark on this clonotype: A junction boundary mismatches the germline segment, possibly from a read error. This chain joins TRBV7-2 and TRBJ2-5; D possibly corresponds to TRBD2 (6 bases). This CDR3 is 13 amino acids long. Germline V gene data show CDR1 as SGHTA and CDR2 as FQGNSA. The CDR3, as DNA: TGTGCCTGCAGCCCGGGACTCCTCAATGAGCAGTACTTC. This gives the protein CACSPGLLNEQYF. The full variable domain, its missing parts supplied by reference TRBV7-2 and TRBJ2-5, is GAGVSQSPSNKVTEKGKDVELRCDPISGHTALYWYRQSLGQGLEFLIYFQGNSAPDKSGLPSDRFSAERTGGSVSTLTIQRTQQEDSAVYLCACSPGLLNEQYFGPGTRLLVL.

With regard to this clonotype: A much bigger clone sits one base away, suggesting this may be a read error. The rearrangement joins TRBV6-5 to TRBJ2-5; 10 bases align to TRBD2. The J call is in doubt because the DNA end fits TRBJ2-7 better. The CDR3 has 14 amino acids. Germline V gene data show CDR1 as MNHEY and CDR2 as SVGAGI. DNA of the CDR3: TGTACCAGCAGTGAAAGCGGGAGGGCGTACGAGCAGTACTTC. Residues: CTSSESGRAYEQYF.

J is TRBJ1-2 and V is TRBV2; D is unclear. The length of the CDR3 is 13 residues. Germline CDR1 and CDR2: SNHLY and FYNNEI. The V end was cut by 5 bases, the J end by 4 bases, with 11 bases between. The CDR3, as DNA: TGTGCCAGCAGTTCAGGTTTCGTCTATGGCTACACCTTC. Residues: CASSSGFVYGYTF.

The chain employs TRBV5-1 and TRBJ2-3, with D maybe TRBD1 (6 bases). The germline gives CDR1 SGHRS, CDR2 YFSETQ. V was shortened by 4 bases and J by 2 bases, with 17 bases between the two germline ends. The CDR3 has 16 residues. CDR3 coding DNA: TGCGCCAGCAGCCCTCGAGGGACAAAAGTCACAGATACGCAGTATTTT. The encoded protein is CASSPRGTKVTDTQYF.

This clonotype has a single count. J is TRBJ2-7 and V is TRBV20-1; 10 bases are shared with TRBD1. Losses at the gene ends were 1 base for V and 2 bases for J; bases not matched to a gene: 5. The CDR3 sequence is 15 residues long. Germline V gene lookup returns CDR1 DFQATT and CDR2 SNEGSKA (reference sequence). The CDR3 DNA reads as TGCAGTGCTAGAGGCGGACAGGGGGGAACCTACGAGCAGTACTTC. Protein product: CSARGGQGGTYEQYF.

Regarding this clonotype: At one boundary the junction diverges from the germline segment, which might be a read error. J is TRBJ1-2 and V is TRBV7-9; the match to TRBD1 covers 7 bases. CDR1 is SEHNR, CDR2 FQNEAQ, per germline (reference sequence). This CDR3 has 14 residues. The CDR3 DNA sequence: TGCGCCAGCAGCCAGGACTGGGACAGCTATGGCTACACCTTC. Translation gives CASSQDWDSYGYTF.

This clonotype was counted a single time. The CDR3 nucleotides read TGTGCCAGCAGCCCGGAGGCTAGCGGGAGGAATGAGCAGTTCTTC. This sequence encodes CASSPEASGRNEQFF. The V gene is TRBV11-3, the J gene TRBJ2-1; 11 bases map to TRBD2. The V gene's germline CDR1 is SGHNT and CDR2 YENEEA. V gave up 5 bases and J gave up 7 bases; unmatched junction bases: 7. The CDR3 is 15 residues long.

The chain recombines TRBV29-1 with TRBJ2-5; possible D gene TRBD2, 5 bases. The J call is uncertain, as TRBJ2-7 better fits the DNA end. This CDR3 is 13 amino acids long. Germline-derived CDR1 and CDR2 are SQVTM and ANQGSEA. In DNA form, the CDR3 reads TGCAGCGTGAGGACGGGAAGGATGTACGAGCAGTACTTC. It yields the protein CSVRTGRMYEQYF.

This clonotype has just a few counts. A read error may account for a junction end that differs from germline. The chain uses TRBV20-1 and TRBJ2-3; D gene uncertain. This CDR3 is built from 15 residues. The germline V gene has CDR1 DFQATT and CDR2 SNEGSKA (reference sequence). CDR3 bases: TGCAGTGCTGGAGACTGGGCGGTTGGCACAGATACGCAGTATTTT. Encoded protein: CSAGDWAVGTDTQYF.

This clonotype showed up just a few times. The genes are TRBV7-6 and TRBJ2-3, with 7 nucleotides matching TRBD1. The V gene's germline CDR1 is SGHVS and CDR2 FNYEAQ. V shed 5 bases, J shed 1 base, and the junction held 9 bases outside the gene matches. The CDR3 is made up of 16 amino acids. This chain's CDR3 is CASSPLSGQGTDTQYF. DNA of the CDR3: TGTGCCAGCAGCCCGCTCTCTGGACAGGGCACAGATACGCAGTATTTT.

This clonotype was detected a few times. This chain uses TRBV7-3 with TRBJ2-1; TRBD2 agrees at 11 bases. V shed 5 bases and J 10 bases; nucleotides not matched to a gene: 7. The germline V gene has CDR1 SGHTA and CDR2 FQGTGA. The CDR3 runs to 14 residues. The CDR3 DNA reads as TGTGCCAGCAGCCCTCCGGGACTAGCGGCGGAGCAGTTCTTC. It is translated as CASSPPGLAAEQFF.

The chain is built from TRBV7-2 and TRBJ2-3; 10 nucleotides match TRBD1. The V and J ends lost 5 bases and 4 bases, in that order; junction bases with no gene match: 6. The CDR3 runs to 15 residues. CDR1 and CDR2 (germline): SGHTA, FQGNSA. CDR3 DNA sequence: TGTGCCAGCAGCCAAGACAGGGGGCGGGCAGATACGCAGTATTTT. It is translated as CASSQDRGRADTQYF.

There are many counts of this clonotype. The V and J genes are TRBV29-1 and TRBJ2-1, with D perhaps matching TRBD1 (5 bases). Germline CDR1 is SQVTM and CDR2 is ANQGSEA. The V end lost 4 bases, the J end lost 5 bases, and 12 bases lay between the germline ends. This CDR3 spans 13 amino acids. The CDR3 reads CSVGKGPNNEQFF. The CDR3 DNA reads TGCAGCGTTGGTAAGGGGCCCAACAATGAGCAGTTCTTC.

This sequence joins TRBV2 and TRBJ2-7, with 7 bases identical to TRBD1. CDR3 length: 13 residues. J gave up 0 bases and V 6 bases, and 2 bases lay outside the gene matches. CDR1 is SNHLY and CDR2 is FYNNEI in the germline V gene. This chain's CDR3 is CASRGTVSYEQYF. The CDR3 DNA follows: TGTGCCAGCAGGGGGACAGTCTCCTACGAGCAGTACTTC.

About this clonotype itself: One end of the junction fails to match germline, which may point to a read error. Here the CDR3 DNA reads TGTGCCATTAGTGACTACACTGAAGCTTTCTTT. Its translation is CAISDYTEAFF. This chain links TRBV10-3 with TRBJ1-1; D is unresolved. The germline V gene has CDR1 ENHRY and CDR2 SYGVKD. This CDR3 has 11 amino acids.

This clonotype was observed a handful of times. The chain couples TRBV11-2 to TRBJ2-5; weak D call: TRBD2 (5 bases). V lost 5 bases, J lost 2 bases, and 15 bases lay in between. Germline values: CDR1 SGHAT, CDR2 FQNNGV. The CDR3 is made up of 15 amino acids. DNA of the CDR3: TGTGCCAGCAGCATCAACCGGGGTCGGCAAGAGACCCAGTACTTC. This translates into CASSINRGRQETQYF.

The genes are TRBV7-2 and TRBJ1-5; D might be TRBD1 (6 bases). The CDR3 contains 15 residues. Germline V gene sequence: CDR1 SGHTA, CDR2 FQGNSA. V lost 2 bases and J lost 7, with 15 bases in between. CDR3 nucleotide sequence: TGTGCCAGCAGCTTAACCAGCGGGGGCATGCAGCCCCAGCATTTT. This gives the protein CASSLTSGGMQPQHF.

This sequence joins TRBV7-2 and TRBJ1-2, with D possibly matching TRBD1 (6 bases). CDR1 is SGHTA and CDR2 is FQGNSA in the germline V gene. This CDR3 comprises 13 residues. V was shortened by 5 bases and J by 6 bases, with 13 bases between the two germline ends. CDR3 protein: CASSPTGLDGYTF. CDR3 nucleotides: TGTGCCAGCAGCCCTACAGGGTTGGATGGCTACACCTTC. The whole variable domain, remainder taken from reference TRBV7-2 and TRBJ1-2, is GAGVSQSPSNKVTEKGKDVELRCDPISGHTALYWYRQSLGQGLEFLIYFQGNSAPDKSGLPSDRFSAERTGGSVSTLTIQRTQQEDSAVYLCASSPTGLDGYTFGSGTRLTVV.

The chain couples TRBV27 to TRBJ1-1; the D is unclear. Trimming took off 2 bases at V and 7 bases at J, with 8 bases between the two ends. The CDR3 is 12 amino acids. The germline V gene has CDR1 MNHEY and CDR2 SMNVEV (reference sequence). DNA for the CDR3: TGTGCCAGCAGTTTACCCCCAGATGAAGCTTTCTTT. This translates into CASSLPPDEAFF.

V is TRBV3-1 and J is TRBJ2-7; TRBD1 matches 9 bases. CDR1 LGHDT and CDR2 YNNKEL come from the germline V gene (reference sequence). The junction had 13 bases not matched to a gene; V was cut back by 5 bases and J by 2 bases. The CDR3 runs to 17 residues. CDR3 sequence reads: CASSANPGQGVTYEQYF. The DNA of the CDR3 is TGTGCCAGCAGCGCGAATCCGGGACAGGGAGTTACCTACGAGCAGTACTTC.

The rearrangement joins TRBV18 to TRBJ2-7; TRBD1 or TRBD2 may be the D gene (5 bases each). The better agreement between TRBJ2-5 and the DNA end casts doubt on the J call. Germline lookup yields CDR1 KGHSH and CDR2 LQKENI. The CDR3 has 13 residues. The CDR3 region is CASSPGERETQYF. CDR3 nucleotides: TGTGCCAGCTCACCGGGGGAAAGAGAGACCCAGTACTTC.